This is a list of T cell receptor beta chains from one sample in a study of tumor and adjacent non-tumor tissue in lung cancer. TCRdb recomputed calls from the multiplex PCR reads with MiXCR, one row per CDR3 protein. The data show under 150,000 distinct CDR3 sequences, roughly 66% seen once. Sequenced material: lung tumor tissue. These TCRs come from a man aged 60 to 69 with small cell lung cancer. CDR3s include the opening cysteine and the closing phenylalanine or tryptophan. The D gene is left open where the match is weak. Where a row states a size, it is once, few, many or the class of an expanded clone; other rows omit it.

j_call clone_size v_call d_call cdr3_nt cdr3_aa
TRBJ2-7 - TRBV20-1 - TGCAGTACTAGAGATTTCCGAAATCCCTCCTACAAGCAGTACTTC CSTRDFRNPSYKQYF
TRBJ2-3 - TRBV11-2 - TGTACCAGCAGCTTTTACCTCGGCGGGGCGACCACAGATACGCAGTATTTT CTSSFYLGGATTDTQYF
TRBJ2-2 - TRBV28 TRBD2 TGTGCCAGCAGGCTAGCGGGAGGGAACACCGGGGAGCTGTTTTTT CASRLAGGNTGELFF
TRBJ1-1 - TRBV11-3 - TGTGCCAACAGCTTAGAGGGAGAGGTCGAAGCTTCCTTT CANSLEGEVEASF
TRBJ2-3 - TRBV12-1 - TGTGCCAGCAGCTTTCCAAAGCTGGCAATCCCCACAGACACGCAGTATTTT CASSFPKLAIPTDTQYF
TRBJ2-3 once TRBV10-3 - TGTGCCATCAGTGAGCCCGGAGCGAGGGATACGCACTATTTT CAISEPGARDTHYF
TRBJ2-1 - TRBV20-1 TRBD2 TGCAGTGCTAGAGGACTAGCGAGAGTGTACAATGAGCAGTTCTTC CSARGLARVYNEQFF
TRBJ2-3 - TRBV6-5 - TGTGCCAGCAGTTACTCGGGGGCGGGCACAGATACGAAGTATTTT CASSYSGAGTDTKYF
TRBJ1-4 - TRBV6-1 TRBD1 TGTGCCAGCAGGGATAGGGGGCTAGGAGGCGAGCTTAATGAAAAACTGTTTTTT CASRDRGLGGELNEKLFF
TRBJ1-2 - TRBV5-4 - TGTGCCAGCTACTTGGAGGCAATAGCTAACTATGGCTACACCTTC CASYLEAIANYGYTF
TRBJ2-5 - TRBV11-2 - TGTGCCAGAAGCGTGTCCTACCAAGAGACCCAGTACTTC CARSVSYQETQYF